This T cell receptor beta chain was retrieved from a study of blood T cell repertoires in COVID-19. This clone was found once. Sequencing used immunoSEQ multiplex PCR; TCRdb keeps in-frame clones, though not all of them. The table shows 200,000 to 300,000 clones, with about 90% occurring only once. This clonotype was obtained from a middle-aged woman who had recovered from COVID-19. The sequenced material came from peripheral blood.

In nucleotides, the CDR3 is TGTGCCAGCAGCGTAGGACAGGTTTCTGGGGGCTACACCTTC. Residues: CASSVGQVSGGYTF. This rearrangement joins TRBV9 to TRBJ1-2; D perhaps matches TRBD1 (6 bases). CDR3 length equals 14 residues. The V gene's germline CDR1 is SGDLS and CDR2 YYNGEE. V was shortened by 0 bases and J by 8 bases, with 14 bases between the two germline ends.